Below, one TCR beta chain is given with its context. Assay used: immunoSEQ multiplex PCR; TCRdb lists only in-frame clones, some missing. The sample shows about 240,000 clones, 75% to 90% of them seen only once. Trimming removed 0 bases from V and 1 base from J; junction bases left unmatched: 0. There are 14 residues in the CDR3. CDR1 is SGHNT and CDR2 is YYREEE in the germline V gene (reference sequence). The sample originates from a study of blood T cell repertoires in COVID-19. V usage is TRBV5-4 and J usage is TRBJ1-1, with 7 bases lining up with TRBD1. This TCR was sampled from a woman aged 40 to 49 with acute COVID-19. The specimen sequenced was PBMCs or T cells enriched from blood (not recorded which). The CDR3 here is CASSLGDRNTEAFF. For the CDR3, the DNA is TGTGCCAGCAGCTTGGGGGACAGGAACACTGAAGCTTTCTTT.